Below are 17 T cell receptor beta chains sequenced from a single sample in a study of cytomegalovirus exposure and HLA in healthy donors. PCR used 60 Vbeta primers and 13 Jbeta primers. Using immunoSEQ multiplex PCR, the repertoire was profiled, and TCRdb retains in-frame clones only, with some absent. The table has about 160,000 clones, about 80% seen once. The sequencing input was PBMCs. These receptors all come from a woman between 45 and 65 years old in good health and CMV-seronegative.

V gene TRBV18 combines with J gene TRBJ1-5; 9 bases are a match to TRBD1. The CDR3 spans 13 residues. Germline trimming cut 5 bases from V and 5 bases from J; bases unmatched to any gene: 1. Germline-derived CDR1 and CDR2 are KGHSH and LQKENI. The CDR3 DNA reads TGTGCCAGCTCAACAGGGGGCGATCAGCCCCAGCATTTT. It is translated as CASSTGGDQPQHF. Combining the CDR3 with reference TRBV18 and TRBJ1-5 gives the whole variable domain NAGVMQNPRHLVRRRGQEARLRCSPMKGHSHVYWYRQLPEEGLKFMVYLQKENIIDESGMPKERFSAEFPKEGPSILRIQQVVRGDSAAYFCASSTGGDQPQHFGDGTRLSIL.

V usage is TRBV7-2 and J usage is TRBJ2-5; TRBD1 matches at 7 bases. V was clipped by 5 bases and J by 5 bases; unmatched bases: 5. The germline gives CDR1 SGHTA, CDR2 FQGNSA. CDR3 length equals 13 residues. The CDR3 DNA reads as TGTGCCAGCAGCATGAGGGGGCGGGAGACCCAGTACTTC. Its translation is CASSMRGRETQYF.

In nucleotides, the CDR3 is TGTGCCACCCACCGACTTCAACAGGGTCTCGTCCCTGAAGCTTTCTTT. Protein: CATHRLQQGLVPEAFF. The chain links TRBV28 to TRBJ1-1; tentatively, D is TRBD1 (6 bases). The V and J ends lost 10 bases and 6 bases respectively, with 27 bases between them. Germline V CDR1 and CDR2: MDHEN, SYDVKM. The CDR3 is made up of 16 amino acids.

The genes are TRBV11-3 and TRBJ2-3; 13 nucleotides agree with TRBD2. Per germline, CDR1 SGHNT and CDR2 YENEEA. The CDR3 runs to 17 residues. Trimming cost V 5 bases and J 1 base; bases outside gene matches: 6. This CDR3 is CASSPGTSGDGTDTQYF. Here the CDR3 DNA reads TGTGCCAGCAGCCCAGGGACTAGCGGGGATGGCACAGATACGCAGTATTTT.

The chain recombines TRBV4-3 with TRBJ1-1; 8 positions agree with TRBD1. Losses at the gene ends were 3 bases for V and 2 bases for J; bases not matched to a gene: 8. CDR1 and CDR2 from the germline V gene are LGHNA and YSLEER. This CDR3 contains 16 residues. The CDR3 sequence is CASSHPGQGPNTEAFF. The CDR3 nucleotides read TGCGCCAGCAGCCATCCTGGACAGGGCCCTAACACTGAAGCTTTCTTT.

This clone was counted only a few times. The chain recombines TRBV15 with TRBJ1-1; D is perhaps TRBD1 (6 bases). V was pared by 1 base and J by 1 base, with 13 bases between. The CDR3 extends over 16 amino acids. Germline V gene data show CDR1 as LNHNV and CDR2 as YYDKDF (reference sequence). The CDR3 is CATSRGSGTTNTEAFF. CDR3 DNA: TGTGCCACCAGCAGAGGATCGGGGACAACGAACACTGAAGCTTTCTTT.

The chain has TRBV9 and TRBJ1-1, with TRBD1 as a possible D gene (6 bases). Trimming cost V 2 bases and J 3 bases, with 14 bases left between them. This CDR3 contains 15 residues. In germline, CDR1 is SGDLS, CDR2 YYNGEE. The chain's CDR3 is CASSVDSSLYTEAFF. As DNA, the CDR3 is TGTGCCAGCAGCGTGGACAGTTCTCTGTACACTGAAGCTTTCTTT.

J is TRBJ1-1 and V is TRBV28; TRBD1 is a possible D gene (5 bases). Per germline, CDR1 MDHEN and CDR2 SYDVKM. The V end was cut by 8 bases, the J end by 5 bases, with 24 bases between. This CDR3 comprises 16 residues. CDR3 DNA sequence: TGTGCCAGCCTCAATGTTGGGGCCCGGCGGGGAACTGAAGCTTTCTTT. Amino acids: CASLNVGARRGTEAFF. Full variable domain (remainder filled in from reference TRBV28 and TRBJ1-1): DVKVTQSSRYLVKRTGEKVFLECVQDMDHENMFWYRQDPGLGLRLIYFSYDVKMKEKGDIPEGYSVSREKKERFSLILESASTNQTSMYLCASLNVGARRGTEAFFGQGTRLTVV.

This chain uses TRBV18 with TRBJ2-1, with 12 bases aligning to TRBD2. This CDR3 spans 17 amino acids. CDR1 is KGHSH and CDR2 is LQKENI in the germline V gene. The trim removed 5 bases at V and 2 bases at J, leaving 7 bases unmatched. The CDR3 bases are TGTGCCAGCTCATCTCCGAGACTAGCGGGAGCCTACAATGAGCAGTTCTTC. Translating it yields CASSSPRLAGAYNEQFF.

The gene calls are TRBV14 and TRBJ2-7; 9 positions match TRBD1. The trim removed 4 bases at V and 3 bases at J, leaving 7 bases unmatched. The CDR3 is 15 amino acids. Germline-derived CDR1 and CDR2 are SGHDN and FVKESK. The CDR3 region is CASSPWTGAHYEQYF. As DNA, the CDR3 is TGTGCCAGCAGCCCCTGGACAGGGGCACACTACGAGCAGTACTTC.

This clone was seen only once. The chain joins TRBV13 to TRBJ2-3; tentatively, D is TRBD1 (5 bases). Between the trimmed V and J ends, which lost 5 bases and 3 bases, there was a span of 15 bases. CDR1 and CDR2 (germline): PRHDT, FYEKMQ (reference sequence). This CDR3 contains 15 residues. Here the CDR3 reads CASSPEDGATDTQYF. The CDR3 DNA reads TGTGCCAGCAGCCCAGAGGATGGGGCTACAGATACGCAGTATTTT.

The V call is TRBV10-3, the J call TRBJ1-2, with D unclear. Germline CDR1 reads ENHRY; CDR2 reads SYGVKD. V lost 0 bases and J 5 bases, leaving 13 bases between the germline ends. The CDR3 runs 15 residues. CDR3 in DNA: TGTGCCATCAGTGAGTCGAACCGGTGGTTATATGGCTACACCTTC. Translation gives CAISESNRWLYGYTF.

Concerning this clone itself: Because the CDR3 is missing its conserved closing phenylalanine or tryptophan, this is likely a read error. J is TRBJ2-7 and V is TRBV7-6; a possible D gene is TRBD1 (6 bases). CDR1 and CDR2 from the germline V gene are SGHVS and FNYEAQ. V was trimmed by 5 bases and J by 6 bases, leaving 14 bases between them. The CDR3 is made up of 13 amino acids. The DNA of the CDR3 is TGTGCCAGCAGCGTCCGGGACACAACCGAGCAGTACTCC. Its translation: CASSVRDTTEQYS.

The chain recombines TRBV7-2 with TRBJ2-2, with 8 nucleotides matching TRBD2. Per the germline V gene, CDR1 is SGHTA and CDR2 is FQGNSA. The CDR3 has 16 amino acids. J gave up 7 bases and V 5 bases, and 12 bases lay outside the gene matches. CDR3 sequence: CASSPGGLVNGGELFF. DNA of the CDR3: TGTGCCAGCAGCCCGGGGGGGCTAGTCAATGGCGGGGAGCTGTTTTTT.

The chain has TRBV6-7 and TRBJ1-1; TRBD1 matches at 9 bases. TRBV6-7 belongs to the ORF category, with a function that is uncertain. The CDR3 runs 15 residues. V lost 4 bases to trimming and J lost 8 bases; unmatched junction nucleotides: 11. This CDR3 reads CASSSKDRGCPEAFF. CDR3 in DNA: TGTGCCAGCAGTTCCAAGGACAGGGGATGCCCCGAAGCTTTCTTT.

The V call is TRBV5-4, the J call TRBJ1-1; possibly TRBD1 for D (6 bases). V was trimmed by 9 bases and J by 3 bases, leaving 15 bases between them. CDR1 SGHNT and CDR2 YYREEE come from the germline V gene (reference sequence). CDR3 length equals 13 residues. In DNA form, the CDR3 reads TGTGCCATGCAGGACAGATACTACACTGAAGCTTTCTTT. Translating it yields CAMQDRYYTEAFF. Combining the CDR3 with reference TRBV5-4 and TRBJ1-1 gives the whole variable domain ETGVTQSPTHLIKTRGQQVTLRCSSQSGHNTVSWYQQALGQGPQFIFQYYREEENGRGNFPPRFSGLQFPNYSSELNVNALELDDSALYLCAMQDRYYTEAFFGQGTRLTVV.

This clone was seen only once. This chain links TRBV7-3 with TRBJ2-3; D possibly corresponds to TRBD2 (5 bases). This CDR3 is built from 17 residues. Trimming removed 4 bases from V and 0 bases from J, with 17 bases in between. The V gene's germline CDR1 is SGHTA and CDR2 FQGTGA. The CDR3 protein is CASSSLGGAGSTDTQYF. CDR3 sequence (DNA): TGTGCCAGCAGCTCCCTGGGCGGTGCGGGTAGCACAGATACGCAGTATTTT. Drawing the rest from reference TRBV7-3 and TRBJ2-3, the complete variable domain is GAGVSQTPSNKVTEKGKYVELRCDPISGHTALYWYRQSLGQGPEFLIYFQGTGAADDSGLPNDRFFAVRPEGSVSTLKIQRTERGDSAVYLCASSSLGGAGSTDTQYFGPGTRLTVL.